One sample yielded the 28 T cell receptor beta chains listed below, sequenced in a study of T cells and Merkel cell carcinoma outcomes. Clones were read by immunoSEQ multiplex PCR, and TCRdb kept only the in-frame ones, dropping some. This sample carries under 1,200 clones, around nine tenths of them seen once, and the ten largest clones take about 10%. The sequenced sample consisted of tumor tissue from Merkel cell carcinoma. These receptors were taken from a human donor with Merkel cell carcinoma.

The chain is built from TRBV19 and TRBJ2-3; TRBD1 matches at 9 bases. J lost 3 bases, V lost 11 bases, and 9 bases had no gene match. Germline V CDR1 and CDR2: LNHDA, SQIVND (reference sequence). This CDR3 is built from 14 residues. CDR3 in DNA: TGTGCCTCCGATACGGGACAGGGAACAGATACGCAGTATTTT. Encoded protein: CASDTGQGTDTQYF.

The V and J genes are TRBV28 and TRBJ2-5; D is possibly TRBD1 or TRBD2 (5 bases each). The ends were cut back, 6 bases at V and 2 bases at J, with 10 bases in the middle. In germline, CDR1 is MDHEN, CDR2 SYDVKM. The CDR3 runs 13 residues. CDR3 amino acids: CASRPWGQETQYF. The CDR3 nucleotides are TGTGCCAGCAGGCCTTGGGGGCAAGAGACCCAGTACTTC.

The CDR3 sequence: CSVGSSSYEQYF. The CDR3 coding sequence is TGCAGCGTTGGATCCAGCTCCTACGAGCAGTACTTC. The J gene is TRBJ2-7, the V gene TRBV29-1; no definite D call. Looked up from germline, CDR1 is SQVTM and CDR2 is ANQGSEA. The V and J ends lost 4 bases and 0 bases respectively, with 7 bases between them. The length of the CDR3 is 12 residues.

This chain connects TRBV4-3 to TRBJ2-1; D is perhaps TRBD2 (6 bases). This CDR3 contains 15 residues. The germline CDR1 and CDR2 sequences are LGHNA and YSLEER. Trimming left V 0 bases short and J 7 bases short, with 13 bases between. The DNA of the CDR3 is TGCGCCAGCAGCCAAGATGGGCTAGCGAGGAATGAGCAGTTCTTC. Amino acids: CASSQDGLARNEQFF.

This clone has only one observation. The V call is TRBV7-9, the J call TRBJ2-1; D might be TRBD2 (6 bases). The CDR3 sequence is 15 residues long. The germline gives CDR1 SEHNR, CDR2 FQNEAQ (reference sequence). The V gene lost 2 bases and the J gene lost 12 bases, with 20 bases spanning the gap. CDR3 residues: CASSLSSAGLGGQFF. CDR3 sequence (DNA): TGTGCCAGCAGCTTAAGTAGTGCGGGGCTCGGTGGGCAGTTCTTC.

This clone was counted a single time. The chain has TRBV6-5 and TRBJ2-3; D is ambiguous. Germline CDR1 and CDR2: MNHEY and SVGAGI. CDR3 size: 15 residues. The V and J ends lost 6 bases and 2 bases respectively, with 15 bases between them. CDR3 amino acids: CASSSKAAHTDTQYF. DNA for the CDR3: TGTGCCAGCAGCTCCAAGGCAGCTCACACAGATACGCAGTATTTT.

V usage is TRBV5-6 and J usage is TRBJ2-3, with D hard to call. V lost 0 bases and J 0 bases, leaving 14 bases between the germline ends. In germline, CDR1 is SGHDT, CDR2 YYEEEE. This CDR3 has 17 amino acids. CDR3 sequence reads: CASSLAPDGASTDTQYF. The DNA of the CDR3 is TGTGCCAGCAGCTTGGCCCCCGACGGAGCTAGCACAGATACGCAGTATTTT.

The rearrangement uses TRBV30 and TRBJ1-5; TRBD1 might be the D (6 bases). The germline V and J ends were trimmed by 2 bases and 2 bases, with 16 bases remaining between them. Looked up from germline, CDR1 is GTSNPN and CDR2 is SVGIG (reference sequence). The CDR3 length is 16 residues. The CDR3 DNA follows: TGTGCCTGGAGTAAAACCAGGGGTAGTGGCAATCAGCCCCAGCATTTT. This codes for CAWSKTRGSGNQPQHF.

The chain employs TRBV9 and TRBJ1-5, with D uncertain. This CDR3 contains 14 residues. V was cut by 0 bases and J by 4 bases, with 8 bases left in between. The germline V gene encodes CDR1 SGDLS and CDR2 YYNGEE. Here the CDR3 DNA reads TGTGCCAGCAGCGTAGAAGGGAGTAATCAGCCCCAGCATTTT. This sequence encodes CASSVEGSNQPQHF.

This clone was seen a single time. The chain links TRBV7-3 to TRBJ2-1; D is unclear. V dropped 0 bases and J dropped 5 bases, with 8 bases sitting between them. From germline, CDR1 is SGHTA and CDR2 FQGTGA. The CDR3 covers 14 residues. CDR3 DNA: TGTGCCAGCAGCTTAACAGGGCCGGACAATGAGCAGTTCTTC. Protein: CASSLTGPDNEQFF.

V gene TRBV7-6 combines with J gene TRBJ2-5, with D tentatively TRBD1 (5 bases). From germline, CDR1 is SGHVS and CDR2 FNYEAQ. The V end was cut by 3 bases, the J end by 5 bases, with 19 bases between. CDR3 length: 16 residues. The CDR3: CASSFYVAGFRETQYF. CDR3 bases: TGTGCCAGCAGCTTCTATGTAGCAGGGTTCAGGGAGACCCAGTACTTC.

This chain connects TRBV5-1 to TRBJ2-7; the match to TRBD2 covers 10 bases. The CDR3 has 16 amino acids. Germline V gives CDR1 SGHRS, CDR2 YFSETQ. V lost 5 bases to trimming and J lost 3 bases; unmatched junction nucleotides: 11. CDR3 residues: CASSLSSGSMDYEQYF. Here the CDR3 DNA reads TGCGCCAGCAGTTTGTCTAGCGGGAGTATGGACTACGAGCAGTACTTC. The complete variable domain, with remaining parts taken from reference TRBV5-1 and TRBJ2-7, reads KAGVTQTPRYLIKTRGQQVTLSCSPISGHRSVSWYQQTPGQGLQFLFEYFSETQRNKGNFPGRFSGRQFSNSRSEMNVSTLELGDSALYLCASSLSSGSMDYEQYFGPGTRLTVT.

V and J are TRBV11-2 and TRBJ2-7; tentatively, D is TRBD1 (5 bases). With 5 bases removed from V and 3 bases from J, the gap between germline ends came to 11 bases. Germline assignment: CDR1 SGHAT and CDR2 FQNNGV. This CDR3 has 13 amino acids. As DNA, the CDR3 is TGTGCCAGCAGCGTGACAGCGAACTACGAGCAGTACTTC. It encodes CASSVTANYEQYF.

The chain carries TRBV7-7 and TRBJ2-5; D possibly corresponds to TRBD2 (6 bases). The CDR3 runs 14 residues. Trimming took off 2 bases at V and 5 bases at J, with 12 bases between the two ends. Germline lookup yields CDR1 SSHAT and CDR2 FNYEAQ (reference sequence). The CDR3 region has the DNA TGTGCCAGCAGCTTATACGGGAGCGGGGAGACCCAGTACTTC. It specifies CASSLYGSGETQYF.

The chain joins TRBV7-7 to TRBJ2-3, with 7 bases aligning to TRBD1. The junction had 9 bases not matched to a gene; V was cut back by 5 bases and J by 4 bases. Germline lookup yields CDR1 SSHAT and CDR2 FNYEAQ (reference sequence). The CDR3 runs 15 residues. The CDR3 DNA follows: TGTGCCAGCAGCCAGACAGGGTCTCGGTCAGATACGCAGTATTTT. This sequence encodes CASSQTGSRSDTQYF.

The CDR3 nucleotides are TGTGCCAGCAGCTTATATGCTAGCGGCTCCTACAATGAGCAGTTCTTC. Translated, it gives CASSLYASGSYNEQFF. The chain couples TRBV7-6 to TRBJ2-1; the match to TRBD2 covers 7 bases. Trimming took 2 bases from V and 0 from J; bases not matched to a gene: 4. The CDR3 is 16 amino acids. The germline CDR1 and CDR2 sequences are SGHVS and FNYEAQ.

The chain combines TRBV2 with TRBJ2-3; D is unclear. This CDR3 spans 15 amino acids. V was shortened by 6 bases and J by 0 bases, with 13 bases between the two germline ends. Germline CDR1 reads SNHLY; CDR2 reads FYNNEI. Here the CDR3 DNA reads TGTGCCAGCAGCGGCGGCACGGCTAGCACAGATACGCAGTATTTT. Its translation: CASSGGTASTDTQYF. The full variable domain, rest sourced from reference TRBV2 and TRBJ2-3, is EPEVTQTPSHQVTQMGQEVILRCVPISNHLYFYWYRQILGQKVEFLVSFYNNEISEKSEIFDDQFSVERPDGSNFTLKIRSTKLEDSAMYFCASSGGTASTDTQYFGPGTRLTVL.

This sequence joins TRBV9 and TRBJ2-7; 8 bases fit TRBD2. CDR1 is SGDLS, CDR2 YYNGEE, per germline. V dropped 0 bases and J dropped 5; count of bases not matched to a gene: 4. The CDR3 has 14 amino acids. The CDR3 DNA sequence: TGTGCCAGCAGCGTAGTCGGTAGCGGGGACGAGCAGTACTTC. The encoded protein is CASSVVGSGDEQYF.

The chain joins TRBV21-1 to TRBJ1-1. TRBV21-1 is termed a pseudogene. The CDR3 has 15 residues. CDR3 in DNA: TGTGCCAGCAGGAGCGTCTTCACAATTCGCACTGAAGCTTTCTTT. This encodes CASRSVFTIRTEAFF.

The chain uses TRBV6-5 and TRBJ2-1; tentatively, D is TRBD1 (6 bases). CDR1 is MNHEY and CDR2 is SVGAGI in the germline V gene. This CDR3 spans 13 amino acids. V was clipped by 8 bases and J by 3 bases, with 11 bases between them. CDR3: CASGRGYYNEQFF. CDR3 DNA: TGTGCCAGCGGCAGGGGCTACTACAATGAGCAGTTCTTC.

The chain employs TRBV11-2 and TRBJ2-5, with 9 bases fitting TRBD2. The CDR3 runs 16 residues. With 0 bases clipped from V and 5 bases from J, the junction kept 7 bases outside the gene matches. Germline-derived CDR1 and CDR2 are SGHAT and FQNNGV. The CDR3 DNA is TGTGCCAGCAGCTTAGAGGTTAGCGGGAGATACGAGACCCAGTACTTC. Translation gives CASSLEVSGRYETQYF.

The chain is built from TRBV6-4 and TRBJ2-1, with a weak D call TRBD1 (6 bases). Trimming left V 6 bases short and J 5 bases short, with 11 bases between. Germline V gives CDR1 MRHNA, CDR2 SNTAGT. The CDR3 consists of 13 residues. The CDR3 spells CASSHRDNNEQFF. As DNA, the CDR3 is TGTGCCAGCAGCCACCGGGACAACAATGAGCAGTTCTTC.

The gene calls are TRBV29-1 and TRBJ1-5, with D perhaps matching TRBD1 (5 bases). V was trimmed by 4 bases and J by 0 bases, leaving 10 bases between them. The CDR3 totals 14 residues. The V gene's germline CDR1 is SQVTM and CDR2 ANQGSEA. CDR3 DNA sequence: TGCAGCGTTGCGACAGCTAATAGCAATCAGCCCCAGCATTTT. It is translated as CSVATANSNQPQHF.

This clone has more than one count but fewer than ten. The rearrangement joins TRBV18 to TRBJ2-1, with D perhaps TRBD1 (6 bases). The CDR3 loop spans 13 amino acids. V lost 6 bases and J lost 8, with 14 bases in between. Germline V CDR1 and CDR2: KGHSH, LQKENI. The CDR3 nucleotides are TGTGCCAGCTCCTTGACAGAGGGGGATGAGCAGTTCTTC. It is translated as CASSLTEGDEQFF.

This clone has just a few counts. V is TRBV4-1 and J is TRBJ1-1, with 8 bases lining up with TRBD1. CDR1 MGHRA and CDR2 YSYEKL come from the germline V gene. With 0 bases clipped from V and 8 bases from J, the junction kept 5 bases outside the gene matches. This CDR3 has 14 residues. The CDR3 region is CASSQEGDRGEAFF. The CDR3 region has the DNA TGCGCCAGCAGCCAAGAGGGTGACAGGGGCGAAGCTTTCTTT.

The V call is TRBV9, the J call TRBJ2-3; 10 bases are a match to TRBD2. Per the germline V gene, CDR1 is SGDLS and CDR2 is YYNGEE. With V trimmed by 4 bases and J by 4 bases, 9 bases remained unmatched. The CDR3 is 16 residues long. CDR3 DNA sequence: TGTGCCAGCAGCCCGGGACTAGCGAGAGCAGCAGATACGCAGTATTTT. Encoded protein: CASSPGLARAADTQYF.

The chain links TRBV9 to TRBJ2-3, with D possibly TRBD1 on 6 matching bases. Germline V CDR1 and CDR2: SGDLS, YYNGEE. V lost 0 bases to trimming and J lost 2 bases, with 10 bases between them. The CDR3 covers 15 residues. In DNA, the CDR3 is TGTGCCAGCAGCGTAGCGGGACATTACACAGATACGCAGTATTTT. Protein product: CASSVAGHYTDTQYF.

V is TRBV7-2 and J is TRBJ2-1, with 7 bases identical to TRBD2. V lost 5 bases and J lost 10; bases outside the gene matches: 5. In germline, CDR1 is SGHTA, CDR2 FQGNSA. The CDR3 is 12 amino acids. CDR3 residues: CASSPAGGEQFF. DNA of the CDR3: TGTGCCAGCAGCCCCGCCGGGGGGGAGCAGTTCTTC.